These 32 T cell receptor beta chains originate from one sample sequenced in a study of glioma-infiltrating T cells. The iRepertoire nested amplicon-rescue multiplex PCR amplified TCR alpha and beta CDR3s from RNA. TCRdb recomputed calls from the multiplex PCR reads with MiXCR, one row per CDR3 protein. Of roughly 200,000 distinct CDR3 sequences in the sample, over 40% were seen once. The sequenced material came from glioma tissue, nonneoplastic brain tissue, or PBMCs (not recorded which). The receptors were gathered from a human donor with low-grade glioma or glioblastoma, undergoing nonglioma brain surgery, or in good health (not recorded which).

This clonotype was counted only a few times. V is TRBV5-4 and J is TRBJ2-1, with 9 nucleotides matching TRBD1. The CDR3 has 18 amino acids. CDR1 and CDR2 (germline): SGHNT, YYREEE (reference sequence). The trim removed 0 bases at V and 4 bases at J, leaving 11 bases unmatched. DNA of the CDR3: TGTGCCAGCAGCTTGGGGGGGGTGGGACAGGGAACGTACAATGAGCAGTTCTTC. Translating it yields CASSLGGVGQGTYNEQFF.

This clonotype was recorded many times. The chain links TRBV6-1 to TRBJ1-1; 9 positions agree with TRBD1. After removal of 5 bases from V and 4 bases from J, the junction contained 20 bases not matched to a gene. CDR1 and CDR2 (germline): MNHNS, SASEGT. The CDR3 is made up of 19 amino acids. The CDR3 region is CASSTTRRTGAVSGTEAFF. The CDR3 coding sequence is TGTGCCAGCAGTACAACCCGACGGACAGGGGCCGTGTCGGGCACTGAAGCTTTCTTT.

To note about this clonotype: Just one base apart from a much larger clone, this may be a read error. The chain links TRBV20-1 to TRBJ2-3, with D possibly TRBD1 on 6 matching bases. CDR3 length equals 15 residues. CDR1 and CDR2 (germline): DFQATT, SNEGSKA (reference sequence). CDR3 in amino acids: CGAFKTGIGPDTQYF. The CDR3 nucleotides read TGCGGTGCTTTTAAAACAGGGATTGGACCAGATACGCAGTATTTT.

This clonotype was counted at least ten times. The chain uses TRBV5-4 and TRBJ1-1; D gene unclear. The CDR3 totals 14 residues. The V gene's germline CDR1 is SGHNT and CDR2 YYREEE (reference sequence). V was pared by 1 base and J by 2 bases, with 9 bases between. This CDR3 reads CASSLFSANTEAFF. The CDR3, as DNA: TGTGCCAGCAGCTTGTTTTCTGCTAACACTGAAGCTTTCTTT.

In its sample, this clonotype was seen a few times. The chain joins TRBV2 to TRBJ1-4; D ambiguous. The length of the CDR3 is 14 residues. Germline CDR1 and CDR2: SNHLY and FYNNEI. The ends were cut back, 1 base at V and 8 bases at J, with 11 bases in the middle. The CDR3 reads CASSEGGFREKLFF. The CDR3, as DNA: TGTGCCAGCAGTGAAGGAGGGTTTAGGGAAAAACTGTTTTTT.

In this sample, this clonotype turned up a few times. The V and J genes are TRBV28 and TRBJ2-5, with D perhaps matching TRBD1 (5 bases). CDR1 is MDHEN and CDR2 is SYDVKM in the germline V gene. The V end was cut by 10 bases, the J end by 0 bases, with 21 bases between. CDR3 length: 16 amino acids. Written as DNA, the CDR3 is TGTGCCACCAGCTTCCCACAGGAGAAGTACCAAGAGACCCAGTACTTC. Its translation is CATSFPQEKYQETQYF.

This clonotype was detected many times. The chain recombines TRBV25-1 with TRBJ2-7, with unresolved D. Germline V gene sequence: CDR1 MGHDK, CDR2 SYGVNS. This CDR3 spans 13 amino acids. Trimming stripped 4 bases from V and 0 bases from J, with 7 bases between. CDR3 protein: CASSGLGSYEQYF. The CDR3 nucleotides read TGTGCCAGCAGTGGGCTAGGCTCCTACGAGCAGTACTTC.

This clonotype was counted ten times or more. The chain combines TRBV28 with TRBJ2-3, with TRBD1 matching over 8 bases. In germline, CDR1 is MDHEN, CDR2 SYDVKM. V lost 10 bases to trimming and J lost 4 bases; unmatched junction nucleotides: 13. The CDR3 length is 15 residues. CDR3 sequence reads: CATEGQGARPDTQYF. In DNA, the CDR3 is TGTGCCACCGAAGGGCAGGGGGCTAGACCAGATACGCAGTATTTT.

A single count supports this clonotype. It may be a read error: a sequence one base away is much more abundant. This sequence joins TRBV3-1 and TRBJ1-5, with unresolved D. Germline assignment: CDR1 LGHDT and CDR2 YNNKEL (reference sequence). Trimming removed 1 base at V and 5 bases at J, with 12 bases between. The CDR3 sequence is 15 residues long. CDR3 protein: CASSQVIGKDQPQHF. The CDR3 DNA sequence: TGTGCCAGCAGCCAAGTCATAGGGAAGGATCAGCCCCAGCATTTT. The complete variable domain, with remaining parts taken from reference TRBV3-1 and TRBJ1-5, reads DTAVSQTPKYLVTQMGNDKSIKCEQNLGHDTMYWYKQDSKKFLKIMFSYNNKELIINETVPNRFSPKSPDKAHLNLHINSLELGDSAVYFCASSQVIGKDQPQHFGDGTRLSIL.

This chain links TRBV2 with TRBJ2-3; the match to TRBD2 covers 10 bases. Germline-derived CDR1 and CDR2 are SNHLY and FYNNEI. The CDR3 is 15 amino acids. V shed 6 bases, J shed 5 bases, and the junction held 8 bases outside the gene matches. CDR3 in amino acids: CASRDLAGEGDTQYF. As DNA, the CDR3 is TGTGCCAGCAGGGACCTAGCGGGAGAAGGAGATACGCAGTATTTT.

The chain is built from TRBV6-2 or TRBV6-3 and TRBJ1-5; no reliable D call. The CDR3 is 13 amino acids. Trimming pared 6 bases from V and 1 base from J, leaving 7 bases between. CDR1 and CDR2 (germline): MNHEY, SVGEGT. The CDR3 DNA follows: TGTGCCAGCAGGTACAGCAGCAATCAGCCCCAGCATTTT. This codes for CASRYSSNQPQHF.

This clonotype was observed many times. V is TRBV20-1 and J is TRBJ2-1; 7 bases are a match to TRBD2. This CDR3 spans 11 amino acids. Germline trimming cut 3 bases from V and 13 bases from J; bases unmatched to any gene: 6. Looked up from germline, CDR1 is DFQATT and CDR2 is SNEGSKA (reference sequence). CDR3 region: CSASGREFQFF. The CDR3 nucleotides are TGCAGTGCTAGTGGGCGGGAGTTTCAGTTCTTC.

This clonotype was seen just once. Just one base apart from a much larger clone, this may be a read error. The V gene is TRBV7-2, the J gene TRBJ2-7; perhaps TRBD2 as D (5 bases). The CDR3 extends over 12 amino acids. Per the germline V gene, CDR1 is SGHTA and CDR2 is FQGNSA. CDR3 sequence (DNA): TGTGCCAGAAGCTTCGGGGTCCACGAGCAGTACTTC. Translated, it gives CARSFGVHEQYF.

The V and J genes are TRBV3-1 and TRBJ1-2; D is possibly TRBD1 (5 bases). V lost 4 bases to trimming and J lost 7 bases, with 13 bases between them. The germline V gene has CDR1 LGHDT and CDR2 YNNKEL (reference sequence). The CDR3 runs 13 residues. DNA of the CDR3: TGTGCCAGCAGCCTCAGGGACCTGGGTGGCTACACCTTC. Residues: CASSLRDLGGYTF.

With respect to this clonotype: One base away lies a much larger clone, so this may be a sequencing read error. The rearrangement uses TRBV27 and TRBJ2-5; TRBD2 might be the D (6 bases). There are 14 residues in the CDR3. Per the germline V gene, CDR1 is MNHEY and CDR2 is SMNVEV (reference sequence). The CDR3 loop is CASSPRDREETEYF. In DNA form, the CDR3 reads TGTGCCAGCAGCCCGCGGGACCGAGAAGAGACCGAGTACTTC.

This clonotype was picked up a small number of times. The CDR3 reads CASSLGLAGDSETQYF. In DNA form, the CDR3 reads TGTGCCAGCAGCTTAGGTCTAGCGGGAGATTCAGAGACCCAGTACTTC. The chain uses TRBV7-2 and TRBJ2-5, with 10 bases matching TRBD2. The junction had 6 bases not matched to a gene; V was cut back by 1 base and J by 4 bases. From germline, CDR1 is SGHTA and CDR2 FQGNSA. The CDR3 is made up of 16 amino acids.

About this clonotype: A read error may be the cause here, since a much bigger clone is one base away. The chain joins TRBV15 to TRBJ2-1; tentatively, D is TRBD2 (6 bases). The CDR3 length is 16 residues. The germline V and J ends were trimmed by 0 bases and 9 bases, with 18 bases remaining between them. Germline values: CDR1 LNHNV, CDR2 YYDKDF (reference sequence). CDR3 DNA sequence: TGTGCCACCAGCAGAGATGGACCAGGAGTGGGGGGTGAGCAGTTCTTC. Its translation is CATSRDGPGVGGEQFF.

In the case of this clonotype: A much larger clone sits a single nucleotide away, making a read error possible. This rearrangement joins TRBV27 to TRBJ2-2, with 11 nucleotides matching TRBD1. Looked up from germline, CDR1 is MNHEY and CDR2 is SMNVEV (reference sequence). The CDR3 totals 15 residues. The trim removed 6 bases at V and 5 bases at J, leaving 5 bases unmatched. The CDR3, as DNA: TGTGCCAGCAGCCAAGGACAGGGGGCAACCGGGGAGCTGTTTTTT. Protein product: CASSQGQGATGELFF.

This clonotype was seen at least ten times. The V call is TRBV27, the J call TRBJ2-3, with D unclear. The V end was cut by 5 bases, the J end by 4 bases, with 13 bases between. From germline, CDR1 is MNHEY and CDR2 SMNVEV (reference sequence). There are 14 residues in the CDR3. The DNA for the CDR3 is TGTGCCAGCAGTCCAGAGACACGGGCAGATACGCAGTATTTT. Translated, it gives CASSPETRADTQYF.

The table lists this clonotype with many counts. The chain uses TRBV27 and TRBJ1-6, with D hard to call. This CDR3 is 12 amino acids long. From germline, CDR1 is MNHEY and CDR2 SMNVEV (reference sequence). The V end was cut by 5 bases, the J end by 14 bases, with 13 bases between. The CDR3 loop is CASSRPGSALHF. CDR3 nucleotides: TGTGCCAGCAGTCGACCGGGGTCCGCCCTCCACTTT.

As concerns this clonotype: This may come from a read error, since a much larger clone is one base off. The chain couples TRBV28 to TRBJ2-5; the D gene is possibly TRBD2 (5 bases). Trimming shortened V by 6 bases and J by 2 bases, and 7 bases separated the two germline ends. The CDR3 runs 12 residues. Germline CDR1 is MDHEN and CDR2 is SYDVKM. CDR3 amino acids: CASRWTQETQYF. In DNA, the CDR3 is TGTGCCAGCAGATGGACTCAAGAGACCCAGTACTTC.

Details on this clonotype: One end of the junction is discordant with germline, which a read error may explain. V gene TRBV20-1 combines with J gene TRBJ2-3, with D perhaps matching TRBD2 (6 bases). The CDR3 loop spans 14 amino acids. CDR1 is DFQATT and CDR2 is SNEGSKA in the germline V gene (reference sequence). This CDR3 reads CSASSRESTHTQYF. The CDR3 DNA sequence: TGCAGTGCTAGTTCTCGGGAGAGCACACATACGCAGTATTTT.

In regard to this clonotype: As the CDR3 is not closed by the conserved phenylalanine or tryptophan, this likely results from a read error. The rearrangement uses TRBV7-8 and TRBJ2-1; possible D gene TRBD2, 5 bases. Trimming shortened V by 3 bases and J by 8 bases, and 14 bases separated the two germline ends. The CDR3 consists of 14 residues. Germline-derived CDR1 and CDR2 are SGHVS and FQNEAQ. The CDR3 sequence is CASSFLAGRDEQFL. The CDR3 nucleotides read TGTGCCAGCAGCTTTCTAGCTGGAAGGGATGAGCAGTTCCTC.

In the case of this clonotype: This may come from a read error, since a much larger clone is one base off. The chain has TRBV7-9 and TRBJ1-5; D unresolved. CDR1 and CDR2 from the germline V gene are SEHNR and FQNEAQ (reference sequence). The CDR3 totals 15 residues. Here the CDR3 reads CVSSLMEGSNQPQHF. CDR3 coding DNA: TGTGTCAGCAGCTTAATGGAAGGGAGCAATCAGCCCCAGCATTTT.

This clonotype has a handful of counts. This rearrangement joins TRBV29-1 to TRBJ2-3; TRBD2 matches 15 bases. J lost 4 bases, V lost 8 bases, and 16 bases had no gene match. The CDR3 extends over 18 amino acids. CDR1 is SQVTM and CDR2 is ANQGSEA in the germline V gene. In DNA form, the CDR3 reads TGCAGCCCTGGGAGCGGGACTAGCGGGAGGATAGGGTCAGATACGCAGTATTTT. As protein: CSPGSGTSGRIGSDTQYF.

This clonotype was counted a few times. The V call is TRBV7-6, the J call TRBJ2-7; possibly TRBD1 for D (5 bases). The CDR3 runs to 14 residues. Per germline, CDR1 SGHVS and CDR2 FNYEAQ. V lost 5 bases and J lost 1, with 12 bases in between. The CDR3 here is CASSPRVKSYEQYF. CDR3 coding DNA: TGTGCCAGCAGCCCCAGGGTGAAGTCCTACGAGCAGTACTTC.

The chain employs TRBV29-1 and TRBJ1-5; TRBD1 might be the D (5 bases). The CDR3 contains 14 residues. V was clipped by 4 bases and J by 5 bases, with 15 bases between them. The germline CDR1 and CDR2 sequences are SQVTM and ANQGSEA. The CDR3 DNA follows: TGCAGCGTTGCGACCGGGGCCGGGCATCAGCCCCAGCATTTT. Protein product: CSVATGAGHQPQHF.

Only a few counts were recorded for this clonotype. Just one base apart from a much larger clone, this may be a read error. This sequence joins TRBV27 and TRBJ2-7; 14 bases fit TRBD2. The CDR3 totals 14 residues. Germline V gives CDR1 MNHEY, CDR2 SMNVEV (reference sequence). Germline trimming cut 6 bases from V and 6 bases from J; bases unmatched to any gene: 4. CDR3 region: CASSTGLAGVEQYF. CDR3 nucleotides: TGTGCCAGCAGCACGGGACTAGCGGGAGTCGAGCAGTACTTC.

This clonotype was recorded many times. The germline gene is not matched at one end of the junction; a read error may be the cause. V usage is TRBV3-1 and J usage is TRBJ2-5; D gene uncertain. Germline assignment: CDR1 LGHDT and CDR2 YNNKEL (reference sequence). The CDR3 runs to 11 residues. In nucleotides, the CDR3 is TGTGCCAGCAGTCAAGGGGAGACCCAGTACTTC. Its translation is CASSQGETQYF.

The V gene is TRBV28, the J gene TRBJ2-2, with a tentative D call TRBD1 (5 bases). Germline CDR1 reads MDHEN; CDR2 reads SYDVKM. The CDR3 length is 15 residues. V lost 7 bases to trimming and J lost 10 bases, with 22 bases between them. CDR3 DNA: TGTGCCAGCACCCCCTACTTTAGGGGCGCCGAGGAGCTGTTTTTT. It yields the protein CASTPYFRGAEELFF.

In its sample, this clonotype was seen many times. Here the CDR3 reads CSAPLPGVETQYF. The CDR3 DNA sequence: TGCAGTGCTCCCCTGCCCGGGGTAGAGACCCAGTACTTC. The chain combines TRBV20-1 with TRBJ2-5; weak D call: TRBD2 (5 bases). Trimming took off 5 bases at V and 4 bases at J, with 14 bases between the two ends. The CDR3 length is 13 residues. The germline V gene has CDR1 DFQATT and CDR2 SNEGSKA (reference sequence).

In the case of this clonotype: A much larger clone is a single base away; this may be a read error. This rearrangement joins TRBV20-1 to TRBJ1-1; possibly TRBD1 for D (5 bases). Germline V gene sequence: CDR1 DFQATT, CDR2 SNEGSKA (reference sequence). This CDR3 has 15 residues. The CDR3: CSARERQGLGTKAFF. The CDR3 DNA is TGCAGTGCTAGAGAACGGCAGGGCCTGGGCACTAAAGCTTTCTTT.